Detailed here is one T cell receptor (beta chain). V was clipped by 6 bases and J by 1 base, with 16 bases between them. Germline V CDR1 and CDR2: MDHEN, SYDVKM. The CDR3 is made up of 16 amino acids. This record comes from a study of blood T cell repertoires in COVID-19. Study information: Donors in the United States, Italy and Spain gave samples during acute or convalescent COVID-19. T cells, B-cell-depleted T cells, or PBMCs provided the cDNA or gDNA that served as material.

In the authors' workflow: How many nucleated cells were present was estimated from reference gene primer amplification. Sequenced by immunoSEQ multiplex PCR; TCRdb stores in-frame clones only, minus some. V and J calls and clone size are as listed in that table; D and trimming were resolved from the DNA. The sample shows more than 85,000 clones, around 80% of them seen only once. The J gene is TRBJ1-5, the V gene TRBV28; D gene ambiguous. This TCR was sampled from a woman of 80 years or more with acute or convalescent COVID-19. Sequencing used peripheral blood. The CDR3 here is CASRSGDLWSNQPQHF. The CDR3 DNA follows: TGTGCCAGCAGGAGCGGAGACCTGTGGAGCAATCAGCCCCAGCATTTT. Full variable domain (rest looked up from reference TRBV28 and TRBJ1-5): DVKVTQSSRYLVKRTGEKVFLECVQDMDHENMFWYRQDPGLGLRLIYFSYDVKMKEKGDIPEGYSVSREKKERFSLILESASTNQTSMYLCASRSGDLWSNQPQHFGDGTRLSIL.